Listed below are T cell receptor beta chains from one sample, sequenced in a study of T cells in localized non-small cell lung cancer. TCRdb's copy holds only in-frame clones and misses some; the assay was immunoSEQ multiplex PCR. The sample records tens of thousands of clones, under 85% being singletons. This material consisted of peripheral blood, taken before any cancer treatment. The receptors stem from a male donor older than 55 with stage II squamous cell lung carcinoma. CDR3s include the opening cysteine and the closing phenylalanine or tryptophan. A D gene is named only where the DNA matches it firmly. Clone size appears in some rows only: once, few, many, or a class for an expanded clone.

clone_size: .
v_call: TRBV5-1
d_call: TRBD2
j_call: TRBJ2-7
cdr3_nt: TGCGCCAGCAGCTGGGGACTGGCGGGAGGCCTCTACGAGCAGTACTTC
cdr3_aa: CASSWGLAGGLYEQYF

clone_size: .
v_call: TRBV10-3
d_call: .
j_call: TRBJ2-1
cdr3_nt: TGTGCCATCACTCGACAGGAGATCTACAATGAGCAGTTCTTC
cdr3_aa: CAITRQEIYNEQFF

clone_size: .
v_call: TRBV4-1
d_call: TRBD1
j_call: TRBJ1-1
cdr3_nt: TGTGCCAGCAGCCAACAGGGGGCCACTGAAGCTTTCTTT
cdr3_aa: CASSQQGATEAFF

clone_size: .
v_call: TRBV13
d_call: TRBD2
j_call: TRBJ2-3
cdr3_nt: TGTGCCAGCAGCCCCAGGGGACTAGCGGGGCGCACAGATACGCAGTATTTT
cdr3_aa: CASSPRGLAGRTDTQYF

clone_size: .
v_call: TRBV15
d_call: .
j_call: TRBJ2-7
cdr3_nt: TGTGCCACCAGCAGGGCCCTAGAAAAGCAGTACTTC
cdr3_aa: CATSRALEKQYF

clone_size: .
v_call: TRBV5-1
d_call: .
j_call: TRBJ2-1
cdr3_nt: TGCGCCAGCAGCCCCAACTACAATGAGCAGTTCTTC
cdr3_aa: CASSPNYNEQFF

clone_size: .
v_call: TRBV2
d_call: .
j_call: TRBJ2-5
cdr3_nt: TGTGCCAGCACGGCGAACAGGGCCGAGACCCAGTACTTC
cdr3_aa: CASTANRAETQYF

clone_size: .
v_call: TRBV15
d_call: TRBD1
j_call: TRBJ2-1
cdr3_nt: TGTGCCACCAGCCCACGGACAGGGAGTAGCGAGCAGTTCTTC
cdr3_aa: CATSPRTGSSEQFF

clone_size: once
v_call: TRBV6-1
d_call: TRBD1
j_call: TRBJ1-2
cdr3_nt: TGTGCTTCGTTGGCGCGACAGGGGGGCTATGGCGGCTACACCTTC
cdr3_aa: CASLARQGGYGGYTF

clone_size: .
v_call: TRBV27
d_call: .
j_call: TRBJ2-1
cdr3_nt: TGTGCCAGCAGTTCCCTCTCAGGGGGGATTTCCTACAATGAGCAGTTCTTC
cdr3_aa: CASSSLSGGISYNEQFF

clone_size: once
v_call: TRBV28
d_call: TRBD1
j_call: TRBJ2-7
cdr3_nt: TGTGCCAGCAGGCCTGGACAGGGGGGTACCTACGAGCAGTACTTC
cdr3_aa: CASRPGQGGTYEQYF

clone_size: .
v_call: TRBV6-6
d_call: .
j_call: TRBJ1-2
cdr3_nt: TGTGCCAGCAGCCCCCTGGCTTCTGGCTACACCTTC
cdr3_aa: CASSPLASGYTF

clone_size: .
v_call: TRBV7-2
d_call: TRBD2
j_call: TRBJ2-5
cdr3_nt: TGTGCCAGCAATGAGCGGGGGGGCCAAGAGACCCAGTACTTC
cdr3_aa: CASNERGGQETQYF

clone_size: once
v_call: TRBV6-4
d_call: TRBD2
j_call: TRBJ2-3
cdr3_nt: TGTGCCAGCAGTGACTCTAGCGGGGGGGCCACAGATACGCAGTATTTT
cdr3_aa: CASSDSSGGATDTQYF

clone_size: .
v_call: TRBV6-5
d_call: .
j_call: TRBJ2-7
cdr3_nt: TGTGCCAGCAGTTACTCGATACAATCCTCCTACGAGCAGTACTTC
cdr3_aa: CASSYSIQSSYEQYF

clone_size: .
v_call: TRBV5-4
d_call: .
j_call: TRBJ1-4
cdr3_nt: TGTGCCAGCAGCCTGGACAGTTTTGAAAAACTGTTTTTT
cdr3_aa: CASSLDSFEKLFF

clone_size: .
v_call: TRBV13
d_call: TRBD1
j_call: TRBJ2-1
cdr3_nt: TGTGCCAGCATCAAACAGGGGGTTCACTACAATGAGCAGTTCTTC
cdr3_aa: CASIKQGVHYNEQFF

clone_size: .
v_call: TRBV6-1
d_call: .
j_call: TRBJ1-1
cdr3_nt: TGTGCCAGCAGTGAATATGTCCTTAAGATGAACACTGAAGCTTTCTTT
cdr3_aa: CASSEYVLKMNTEAFF

clone_size: .
v_call: TRBV5-4
d_call: TRBD2
j_call: TRBJ2-1
cdr3_nt: TGTGCCACCCTAGCGGGGCGTATGAGCTCCTACAATGAGCAGTTCTTC
cdr3_aa: CATLAGRMSSYNEQFF

clone_size: once
v_call: TRBV20-1
d_call: .
j_call: TRBJ2-1
cdr3_nt: TGCAGTGCTTCCCGTGTGGATGAGCAGTTCTTC
cdr3_aa: CSASRVDEQFF

clone_size: .
v_call: TRBV6-5
d_call: TRBD2
j_call: TRBJ2-7
cdr3_nt: TGTGCCAGCAGTTCGCTCGGGACTAGCGGTTCCTACGAGCAGTACTTC
cdr3_aa: CASSSLGTSGSYEQYF

clone_size: .
v_call: TRBV7-2
d_call: .
j_call: TRBJ1-1
cdr3_nt: TGTGCCAGCAGCTTAGGACAACGGAGGGGGAACACTGAAGCTTTCTTT
cdr3_aa: CASSLGQRRGNTEAFF

clone_size: .
v_call: TRBV6-1
d_call: .
j_call: TRBJ1-3
cdr3_nt: TGTGCCAGCAGTGTTACCATCTCTGGAAACACCATATATTTT
cdr3_aa: CASSVTISGNTIYF

clone_size: .
v_call: TRBV7-9
d_call: TRBD2
j_call: TRBJ2-5
cdr3_nt: TGTGCCAGCAGCTTAGTTCTCGGACTAGCAGGGGAGACCCAGTACTTC
cdr3_aa: CASSLVLGLAGETQYF

clone_size: .
v_call: TRBV30
d_call: .
j_call: TRBJ2-2
cdr3_nt: TGTGCCTGGGGTTGGGCGTTCACCGGGGAGCTGTTTTTT
cdr3_aa: CAWGWAFTGELFF

clone_size: .
v_call: TRBV4-3
d_call: TRBD2
j_call: TRBJ2-3
cdr3_nt: TGCGCCAGCAGCGCTCATAGCGGGAGGGCCAAGGATACGCAGTATTTT
cdr3_aa: CASSAHSGRAKDTQYF

clone_size: .
v_call: TRBV9
d_call: .
j_call: TRBJ1-4
cdr3_nt: TGTGCCAGCAGCGTCCTAGGGGCCGCAACTAATGAAAAACTGTTTTTT
cdr3_aa: CASSVLGAATNEKLFF

clone_size: .
v_call: TRBV5-1
d_call: .
j_call: TRBJ2-1
cdr3_nt: TGCGCCAGCAGCTTGACGGGGGGGACAGCATACAATGAGCAGTTCTTC
cdr3_aa: CASSLTGGTAYNEQFF

clone_size: few
v_call: TRBV30
d_call: .
j_call: TRBJ1-2
cdr3_nt: TGTGCCTGGTCAACTCAGACGGTGACTGCTAACTATGGCTACACCTTC
cdr3_aa: CAWSTQTVTANYGYTF

clone_size: .
v_call: TRBV5-8
d_call: .
j_call: TRBJ1-4
cdr3_nt: TGTGCCAGCAGCTCCCAGGTTGCAACTAATGAAAAACTGTTTTTT
cdr3_aa: CASSSQVATNEKLFF

clone_size: .
v_call: TRBV10-3
d_call: .
j_call: TRBJ2-5
cdr3_nt: TGTGCCATCAGTGCCATCCAGGGACTTCAAGAGACCCAGTACTTC
cdr3_aa: CAISAIQGLQETQYF

clone_size: .
v_call: TRBV6-5
d_call: .
j_call: TRBJ1-6
cdr3_nt: TGTGCCAGCTCTCCGCCTGGGGCTGGATCTTCACCCCTCCACTTT
cdr3_aa: CASSPPGAGSSPLHF

clone_size: few
v_call: TRBV18
d_call: TRBD2
j_call: TRBJ2-3
cdr3_nt: TGTGCCAGCTCACCACCATCAGCGGGGTCAGATACGCAGTATTTT
cdr3_aa: CASSPPSAGSDTQYF

clone_size: once
v_call: TRBV5-4
d_call: .
j_call: TRBJ2-1
cdr3_nt: TGTGCCAGCAGCGACCCGACAGGGAGGTCCTACAATGAGCAGTTCTTC
cdr3_aa: CASSDPTGRSYNEQFF

clone_size: .
v_call: TRBV4-1
d_call: .
j_call: TRBJ2-4
cdr3_nt: TGCGCCAGCAGCCAAGGACTCCAGAGGGGATTGATGAAAAACATTCAGTACTTC
cdr3_aa: CASSQGLQRGLMKNIQYF

clone_size: once
v_call: TRBV7-2
d_call: .
j_call: TRBJ2-3
cdr3_nt: TGTGCCAGCAGCTTAGTGGTTAGTCAAGATACGCAGTATTTT
cdr3_aa: CASSLVVSQDTQYF

clone_size: few
v_call: TRBV5-1
d_call: TRBD1
j_call: TRBJ2-7
cdr3_nt: TGCGCCAGCAGCTCTCCGGGACAGGGAGACGAGCAGTACTTC
cdr3_aa: CASSSPGQGDEQYF

clone_size: .
v_call: TRBV5-1
d_call: .
j_call: TRBJ1-1
cdr3_nt: TGCGCCAGCAGCCAAACTACAGTGAACACTGAAGCTTTCTTT
cdr3_aa: CASSQTTVNTEAFF

clone_size: .
v_call: TRBV19
d_call: .
j_call: TRBJ2-7
cdr3_nt: TGTGCCAGTAGTAGATCCGGGACGGACTCCTACGAGCAGTACTTC
cdr3_aa: CASSRSGTDSYEQYF

clone_size: .
v_call: TRBV7-6
d_call: TRBD1
j_call: TRBJ1-3
cdr3_nt: TGTGCCAGCAGCTTAGGCGGGACAGGGGTAGGAAACACCATATATTTT
cdr3_aa: CASSLGGTGVGNTIYF